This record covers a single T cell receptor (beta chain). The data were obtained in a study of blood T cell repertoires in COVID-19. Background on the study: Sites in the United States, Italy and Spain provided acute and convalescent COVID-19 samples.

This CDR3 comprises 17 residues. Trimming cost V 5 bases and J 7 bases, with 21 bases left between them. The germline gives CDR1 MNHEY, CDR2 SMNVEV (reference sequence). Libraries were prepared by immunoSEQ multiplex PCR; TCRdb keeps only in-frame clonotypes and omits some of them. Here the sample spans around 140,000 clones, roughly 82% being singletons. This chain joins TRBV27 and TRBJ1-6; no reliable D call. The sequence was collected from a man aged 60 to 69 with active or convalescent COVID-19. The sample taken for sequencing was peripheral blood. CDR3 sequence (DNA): TGTGCCAGCAGTCCCGGGATTGCGGCCTACGGCAATTCACCCCTCCACTTT. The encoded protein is CASSPGIAAYGNSPLHF.